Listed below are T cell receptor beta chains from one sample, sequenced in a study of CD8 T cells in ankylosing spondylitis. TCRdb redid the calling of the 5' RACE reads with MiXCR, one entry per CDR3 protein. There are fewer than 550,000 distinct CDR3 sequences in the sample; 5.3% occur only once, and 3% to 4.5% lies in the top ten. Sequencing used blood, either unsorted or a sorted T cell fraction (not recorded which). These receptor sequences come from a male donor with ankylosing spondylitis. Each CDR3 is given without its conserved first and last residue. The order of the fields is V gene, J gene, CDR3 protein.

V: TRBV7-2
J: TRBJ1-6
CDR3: ASSRQGGTNSPLH

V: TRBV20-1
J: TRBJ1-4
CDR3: SAPTGTMNEKLF

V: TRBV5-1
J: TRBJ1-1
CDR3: ASSPGAGEVYAF

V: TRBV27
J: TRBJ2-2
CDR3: ASSLVTGELF

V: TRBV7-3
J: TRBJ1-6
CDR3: ASSLGNRNLNSPLH

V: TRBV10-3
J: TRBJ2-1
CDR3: AISQSADYNEQF

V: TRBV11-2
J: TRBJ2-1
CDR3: ASSLRRGEVYNEQF

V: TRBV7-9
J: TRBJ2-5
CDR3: ASSSSRGWETQY

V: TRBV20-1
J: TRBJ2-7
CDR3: SASVSSSYEQY

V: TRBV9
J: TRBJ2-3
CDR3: ASSAGNRGPTDTQY

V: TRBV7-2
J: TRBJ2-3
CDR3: ASSLLVSQDTQY

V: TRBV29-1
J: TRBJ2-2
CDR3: SATDSKGSGELF

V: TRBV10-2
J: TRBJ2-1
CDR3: ASSRGRGGLTYNEQF

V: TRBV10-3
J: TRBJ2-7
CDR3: AISPGSSYEQY

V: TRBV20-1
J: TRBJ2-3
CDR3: SALAGGGTDTQY

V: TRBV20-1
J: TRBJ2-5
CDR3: SVLGQIKETQY

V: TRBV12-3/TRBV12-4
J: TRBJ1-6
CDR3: ASSPQGDYSPLH

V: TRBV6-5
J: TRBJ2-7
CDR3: ASSYRGSSSYEQY

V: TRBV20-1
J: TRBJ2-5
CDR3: SAQGLAGMKTQY

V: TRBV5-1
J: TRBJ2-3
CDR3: ASSLDRANTDTQY

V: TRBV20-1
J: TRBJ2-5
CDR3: SASPTRGLLQETQY

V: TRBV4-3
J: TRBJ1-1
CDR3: ASSQTGGFEAF

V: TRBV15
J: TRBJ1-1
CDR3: ATSRAFLHHRHPGNTEAF

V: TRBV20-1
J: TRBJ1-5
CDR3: SASRGDAVAQH

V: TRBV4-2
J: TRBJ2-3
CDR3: ASSQDIETNTQY

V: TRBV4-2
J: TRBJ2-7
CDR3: ASRFLTGGEGEQY

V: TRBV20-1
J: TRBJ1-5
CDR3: SARGQEYPASNQPQH

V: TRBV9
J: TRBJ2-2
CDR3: ASSVVQGAETGELF

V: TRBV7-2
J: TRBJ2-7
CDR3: ASSLVGASSSYEQY

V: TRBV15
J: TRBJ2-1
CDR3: ATSRESHLSSYNEQF